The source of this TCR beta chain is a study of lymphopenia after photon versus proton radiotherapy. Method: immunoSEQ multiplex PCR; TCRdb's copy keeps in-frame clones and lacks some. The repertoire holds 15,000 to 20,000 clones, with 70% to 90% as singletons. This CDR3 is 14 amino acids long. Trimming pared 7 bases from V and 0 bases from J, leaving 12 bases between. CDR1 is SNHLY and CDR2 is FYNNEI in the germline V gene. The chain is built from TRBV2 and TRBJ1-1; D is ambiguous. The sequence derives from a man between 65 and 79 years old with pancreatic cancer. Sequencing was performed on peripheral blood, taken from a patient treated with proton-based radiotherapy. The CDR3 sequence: CASTTEIMNTEAFF. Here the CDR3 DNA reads TGTGCCAGCACCACAGAAATCATGAACACTGAAGCTTTCTTT.